Below are 30 T cell receptor beta chains sequenced from a single sample in a study of blood T cell repertoires in COVID-19. Sequencing used immunoSEQ multiplex PCR; TCRdb keeps in-frame clones, though not all of them. The repertoire holds roughly 250,000 clones, with roughly 80% as singletons. Sequences were obtained from PBMCs or T cells enriched from blood (not recorded which). The receptors were gathered from a woman aged 40 to 50 who had been exposed to COVID-19.

This chain connects TRBV3-1 (or the pseudogene TRBV3-2) to TRBJ1-3; a possible D gene is TRBD1 (6 bases). The CDR3 runs to 18 residues. Trimming took 0 bases from V and 1 from J, leaving 16 bases between them. Germline-derived CDR1 and CDR2 are LGHDT and YNNKEL (reference sequence). The CDR3 DNA reads TGTGCCAGCAGCCAAGATCCCACAGGGTTCGATTCTGGAAACACCATATATTTT. It is translated as CASSQDPTGFDSGNTIYF.

V is TRBV7-2 and J is TRBJ1-4; the D is unclear. V dropped 3 bases and J dropped 4 bases, with 6 bases sitting between them. This CDR3 is 13 amino acids long. Germline V gene sequence: CDR1 SGHTA, CDR2 FQGNSA. The CDR3 DNA is TGTGCCAGCAGCTTTGGGCTTAATGAAAAACTGTTTTTT. Residues: CASSFGLNEKLFF.

The chain is built from TRBV3-1 (or the pseudogene TRBV3-2) and TRBJ1-3, with D possibly TRBD1 on 5 matching bases. This CDR3 is 11 amino acids long. V dropped 6 bases and J dropped 7 bases, with 7 bases sitting between them. Germline V lookup: CDR1 LGHDT, CDR2 YNNKEL (reference sequence). CDR3 sequence: CASSPGNTIYF. The CDR3 DNA is TGTGCCAGCAGTCCAGGGAACACCATATATTTT.

V and J are TRBV5-1 and TRBJ1-2, with 8 bases identical to TRBD1. Germline V gives CDR1 SGHRS, CDR2 YFSETQ. This CDR3 is built from 13 residues. With V trimmed by 4 bases and J by 3 bases, 2 bases remained unmatched. As DNA, the CDR3 is TGCGCCAGCAGCGCGGACAGGGACTATGGCTACACCTTC. This gives the protein CASSADRDYGYTF.

The genes are TRBV12-3 or TRBV12-4 and TRBJ2-5; D remains unclear. The V gene lost 3 bases and the J gene lost 6 bases, with 8 bases spanning the gap. This CDR3 is 12 amino acids long. CDR3 amino acids: CASSFSRQTQYF. In DNA form, the CDR3 reads TGTGCCAGCAGTTTCTCTAGGCAGACCCAGTACTTC.

This clone occurred a few times. This chain connects TRBV7-6 to TRBJ1-4; TRBD1 matches at 8 bases. The V gene end was trimmed by 1 base and the J gene end by 8 bases; junction bases not matched to a gene: 3. The CDR3 runs to 14 residues. The germline gives CDR1 SGHVS, CDR2 FNYEAQ. The chain's CDR3 is CASSLGQGTEKLFF. The CDR3 nucleotides read TGTGCCAGCAGCTTAGGACAGGGGACAGAAAAACTGTTTTTT.

This chain connects TRBV5-4 to TRBJ1-2; no definite D call. This CDR3 comprises 14 residues. From germline, CDR1 is SGHNT and CDR2 YYREEE (reference sequence). V was trimmed by 3 bases and J by 3 bases, leaving 12 bases between them. CDR3 nucleotide sequence: TGTGCCAGCAGCTCGCGAGGGCGGGACTATGGCTACACCTTC. Encoded protein: CASSSRGRDYGYTF.

A single count supports this clone. This chain links TRBV27 with TRBJ1-4; D is possibly TRBD1 (6 bases). The CDR3 spans 17 residues. Germline values: CDR1 MNHEY, CDR2 SMNVEV (reference sequence). V lost 8 bases to trimming and J lost 4 bases, with 23 bases between them. This CDR3 reads CASQAGGGRAGNEKLFF. CDR3 nucleotides: TGTGCCAGCCAAGCTGGGGGGGGCCGGGCCGGTAATGAAAAACTGTTTTTT. Together with reference TRBV27 and TRBJ1-4, the CDR3 gives the full variable domain: EAQVTQNPRYLITVTGKKLTVTCSQNMNHEYMSWYRQDPGLGLRQIYYSMNVEVTDKGDVPEGYKVSRKEKRNFPLILESPSPNQTSLYFCASQAGGGRAGNEKLFFGSGTQLSVL.

This chain links TRBV6-2 or TRBV6-3 with TRBJ1-5; D perhaps matches TRBD1 (6 bases). From germline, CDR1 is MNHEY and CDR2 SVGEGT. The V and J ends lost 1 base and 7 bases respectively, with 11 bases between them. The CDR3 runs to 14 residues. The CDR3 DNA reads as TGTGCCAGCAGTTACTTCTACAGGGACCAGCCCCAGCATTTT. Amino acids: CASSYFYRDQPQHF.

V is TRBV27 and J is TRBJ1-2, with a tentative D call TRBD1 (5 bases). Germline V gene sequence: CDR1 MNHEY, CDR2 SMNVEV (reference sequence). V was clipped by 3 bases and J by 7 bases, with 27 bases between them. The CDR3 runs to 18 residues. The CDR3 sequence is CASSFQKGILRGLGGYTF. CDR3 bases: TGTGCCAGCAGTTTCCAGAAGGGGATCCTAAGGGGCCTCGGTGGCTACACCTTC.

V usage is TRBV10-3 and J usage is TRBJ1-1; tentative D call: TRBD1 (6 bases). The germline V gene has CDR1 ENHRY and CDR2 SYGVKD. This CDR3 comprises 15 residues. V was trimmed by 10 bases and J by 3 bases, leaving 21 bases between them. Here the CDR3 reads CASKTLRDIDTEAFF. The CDR3 coding sequence is TGTGCCAGCAAAACTCTCCGGGACATAGACACTGAAGCTTTCTTT.

This clone was found a few times. J is TRBJ2-7 and V is TRBV24-1; the D gene is possibly TRBD1 (7 bases). Germline lookup yields CDR1 KGHDR and CDR2 SFDVKD. V was cut by 1 base and J by 1 base, with 10 bases left in between. CDR3 size: 15 residues. The CDR3 DNA follows: TGTGCCACCAGTGATTTTCAGGGGGGTTCCTACGAGCAGTACTTC. Amino acid sequence: CATSDFQGGSYEQYF.

V and J are TRBV7-9 and TRBJ1-1; D gene uncertain. Germline assignment: CDR1 SEHNR and CDR2 FQNEAQ (reference sequence). This CDR3 is built from 12 residues. Trimming shortened V by 3 bases and J by 1 base, and 3 bases separated the two germline ends. The CDR3 DNA reads as TGTGCCAGCAGCTTCGGGAACACTGAAGCTTTCTTT. Its protein is CASSFGNTEAFF.

The chain couples TRBV27 to TRBJ2-3, with D perhaps TRBD1 (6 bases). The V end lost 5 bases, the J end lost 0 bases, and 18 bases lay between the germline ends. The CDR3 has 17 amino acids. CDR1 is MNHEY, CDR2 SMNVEV, per germline (reference sequence). The CDR3 nucleotides read TGTGCCAGCAGTCCAACCCAGGGGAGCGGTAGCACAGATACGCAGTATTTT. Its translation is CASSPTQGSGSTDTQYF.

This clone showed up many times. The chain employs TRBV15 and TRBJ2-7; possible D gene TRBD2, 6 bases. The V end lost 5 bases, the J end lost 1 base, and 9 bases lay between the germline ends. From germline, CDR1 is LNHNV and CDR2 YYDKDF (reference sequence). The CDR3 extends over 13 amino acids. CDR3 sequence: CATSPGTSYEQYF. CDR3 DNA: TGTGCCACCAGCCCCGGGACTTCCTACGAGCAGTACTTC.

This rearrangement joins TRBV5-1 to TRBJ1-1; tentative D call: TRBD1 (6 bases). Trimming took off 4 bases at V and 4 bases at J, with 11 bases between the two ends. Germline V lookup: CDR1 SGHRS, CDR2 YFSETQ. This CDR3 contains 13 residues. CDR3 sequence: CASSPGGRTEAFF. The CDR3 nucleotides are TGCGCCAGCAGCCCCGGGGGGCGCACTGAAGCTTTCTTT. The whole variable domain, filled in from reference TRBV5-1 and TRBJ1-1, reads KAGVTQTPRYLIKTRGQQVTLSCSPISGHRSVSWYQQTPGQGLQFLFEYFSETQRNKGNFPGRFSGRQFSNSRSEMNVSTLELGDSALYLCASSPGGRTEAFFGQGTRLTVV.

This chain links TRBV5-4 with TRBJ2-5; 8 nucleotides align to TRBD2. Germline loops: CDR1 SGHNT, CDR2 YYREEE (reference sequence). This CDR3 is built from 16 residues. V lost 3 bases and J lost 7; bases outside the gene matches: 14. CDR3 sequence reads: CASSWGSGGREGTQYF. As DNA, the CDR3 is TGTGCCAGCAGCTGGGGGAGCGGGGGCCGGGAGGGGACCCAGTACTTC.

This clone was found once. V and J are TRBV28 and TRBJ1-6; 7 bases are shared with TRBD1. Germline V CDR1 and CDR2: MDHEN, SYDVKM. The CDR3 has 15 residues. The V segment lost 6 bases and the J segment 9 bases; nucleotides outside the gene matches: 11. For the CDR3, the DNA is TGTGCCAGCAGCAACAGGGGTTTGCGGAGTTCACCCCTCCACTTT. It codes for CASSNRGLRSSPLHF.

The chain combines TRBV29-1 with TRBJ1-2, with TRBD1 matching 9 bases. Germline-derived CDR1 and CDR2 are SQVTM and ANQGSEA. This CDR3 spans 17 amino acids. The V gene end was trimmed by 3 bases and the J gene end by 2 bases; junction bases not matched to a gene: 13. The chain's CDR3 is CSVDQFRGQGFNYGYTF. Written as DNA, the CDR3 is TGCAGCGTTGATCAGTTTAGGGGACAGGGTTTCAACTATGGCTACACCTTC.

Here the CDR3 DNA reads TGTGCCATACCGGGACAGGGGGCTCCCACTTCCTACGAGCAGTACTTC. Its protein product is CAIPGQGAPTSYEQYF. This sequence joins TRBV24-1 and TRBJ2-7; 12 bases are a match to TRBD1. The CDR3 length is 16 residues. The trim removed 11 bases at V and 1 base at J, leaving 11 bases unmatched. CDR1 is KGHDR, CDR2 SFDVKD, per germline.

The genes are TRBV28 and TRBJ2-5; a possible D gene is TRBD1 (5 bases). Trimming took 8 bases from V and 5 from J, leaving 12 bases between them. Germline V gene sequence: CDR1 MDHEN, CDR2 SYDVKM. The CDR3 contains 12 residues. In nucleotides, the CDR3 is TGTGCCAGCCAGGGTCCATGGGAGACCCAGTACTTC. This codes for CASQGPWETQYF.

The chain is built from TRBV12-5 and TRBJ2-5; D is possibly TRBD1 (6 bases). V was cut by 5 bases and J by 3 bases, with 10 bases left in between. The length of the CDR3 is 13 residues. Germline V gene data show CDR1 as LGHNT and CDR2 as FRNRAP. CDR3 sequence (DNA): TGTGCTAGTGGTACCGGGACAAAAGAGACCCAGTACTTC. Its protein product is CASGTGTKETQYF.

This clone was counted a single time. This chain joins TRBV7-2 and TRBJ2-3; possible D gene TRBD2, 5 bases. The CDR3 loop spans 15 amino acids. The V gene's germline CDR1 is SGHTA and CDR2 FQGNSA. V dropped 3 bases and J dropped 5 bases, with 15 bases sitting between them. The CDR3 DNA reads as TGTGCCAGCAGCTTGAAGAGTGGGAGATTAGATACGCAGTATTTT. It is translated as CASSLKSGRLDTQYF.

This clone was recorded many times. This chain's CDR3 is CASSSPGQLRAGELFF. CDR3 coding DNA: TGTGCCAGCAGCTCCCCGGGACAATTACGCGCCGGGGAGCTGTTTTTT. The chain joins TRBV7-9 to TRBJ2-2; possibly TRBD1 for D (6 bases). V lost 4 bases and J 6 bases, leaving 18 bases between the germline ends. The CDR3 extends over 16 amino acids. Germline loops: CDR1 SEHNR, CDR2 FQNEAQ (reference sequence). Supplemented by reference TRBV7-9 and TRBJ2-2, the full variable domain reads DTGVSQNPRHKITKRGQNVTFRCDPISEHNRLYWYRQTLGQGPEFLTYFQNEAQLEKSRLLSDRFSAERPKGSFSTLEIQRTEQGDSAMYLCASSSPGQLRAGELFFGEGSRLTVL.

The gene calls are TRBV5-6 and TRBJ2-7; a possible D gene is TRBD1 (5 bases). This CDR3 has 15 residues. Germline lookup yields CDR1 SGHDT and CDR2 YYEEEE. V was cut by 0 bases and J by 3 bases, with 13 bases left in between. CDR3: CASSLGQGGDYEQYF. In DNA form, the CDR3 reads TGTGCCAGCAGCTTGGGGCAGGGTGGGGACTACGAGCAGTACTTC.

V gene TRBV19 combines with J gene TRBJ1-1, with TRBD1 identical over 7 bases. Germline values: CDR1 LNHDA, CDR2 SQIVND (reference sequence). V lost 6 bases and J lost 10; bases outside the gene matches: 17. The CDR3 is made up of 15 amino acids. The CDR3 bases are TGTGCCAGTAGGAATACCGGACAGGCTTCAGCTACAGCTTTCTTT. Translated, it gives CASRNTGQASATAFF.

In this sample, this clone turned up once. V usage is TRBV4-2 and J usage is TRBJ1-1; D is uncertain. CDR1 is LGHNA, CDR2 YNFKEQ, per germline. V gave up 0 bases and J gave up 6 bases, with 11 bases separating them. The CDR3 runs to 14 residues. DNA of the CDR3: TGTGCCAGCAGCCAAGAATTTCAGACTTCTGAAGCTTTCTTT. This encodes CASSQEFQTSEAFF.

This chain joins TRBV19 and TRBJ2-3; D may be TRBD2 (5 bases). The CDR3 loop spans 13 amino acids. The germline V gene encodes CDR1 LNHDA and CDR2 SQIVND (reference sequence). The V end was cut by 3 bases, the J end by 8 bases, with 12 bases between. CDR3 residues: CASSMVARATQYF. As DNA, the CDR3 is TGTGCCAGTAGTATGGTAGCGCGGGCTACGCAGTATTTT.

The DNA for the CDR3 is TGTGCCAGTAGTCCCCGAGGGAGGGCCTACGAGCAGTACTTC. Translated, it gives CASSPRGRAYEQYF. This chain uses TRBV19 with TRBJ2-7; 7 bases map to TRBD2. V was clipped by 5 bases and J by 2 bases; unmatched bases: 6. CDR3 length equals 14 residues. From germline, CDR1 is LNHDA and CDR2 SQIVND (reference sequence).

The V gene is TRBV18, the J gene TRBJ1-5; D not resolved. Trimming shortened V by 3 bases and J by 0 bases, and 12 bases separated the two germline ends. Germline values: CDR1 KGHSH, CDR2 LQKENI. This CDR3 contains 16 residues. The CDR3 coding sequence is TGTGCCAGCTCACCCCTAGACTGGTATAGCAATCAGCCCCAGCATTTT. Translation gives CASSPLDWYSNQPQHF. Full variable domain (remainder filled in from reference TRBV18 and TRBJ1-5): NAGVMQNPRHLVRRRGQEARLRCSPMKGHSHVYWYRQLPEEGLKFMVYLQKENIIDESGMPKERFSAEFPKEGPSILRIQQVVRGDSAAYFCASSPLDWYSNQPQHFGDGTRLSIL.